This T cell receptor (beta chain) was recovered during a study of blood T cell repertoires in COVID-19. Study-wide context: The study drew acute and convalescent COVID-19 samples from the United States, Italy and Spain. T cells, B-cell-depleted T cells, or PBMCs provided the cDNA or gDNA that served as material.

Original processing methods: By means of reference gene primer amplification, nucleated cell counts were estimated. The data were produced by immunoSEQ multiplex PCR, yet TCRdb's version contains in-frame clones alone and is incomplete. That table gives V, J and clone size, and the DNA gave D and trimming. The profile shows about 150,000 clones, around 91% of them singletons. The sample was peripheral blood. The sequence was collected from a woman aged 40 to 49 with acute or convalescent COVID-19.

The CDR3 nucleotides read TGCGCCAGCAGTGTAGGAGAAGATAATTCACCCCTCCACTTT. Its protein is CASSVGEDNSPLHF. The V and J genes are TRBV10-1 and TRBJ1-6; D is unresolved. V was shortened by 4 bases and J by 5 bases, with 9 bases between the two germline ends. Germline V gene sequence: CDR1 WNHNN, CDR2 SYGVQD (reference sequence). This CDR3 spans 14 amino acids.